This T cell receptor (beta chain) was obtained from a study of CD8+ T cells in alopecia areata. CDR3 size: 12 residues. CDR1 is LNHNV and CDR2 is YYDKDF in the germline V gene (reference sequence). The V gene lost 1 base and the J gene lost 5 bases, with 3 bases spanning the gap. This clone has only a few counts. Following RNA extraction, reverse transcription yielded cDNA that acted as the sequencing template. Data came from immunoSEQ multiplex PCR; TCRdb stores just in-frame clones and leaves some out. Here the sample spans some 180,000 clones, around 63% being singletons. The chain carries TRBV15 and TRBJ1-5; D is undetermined. This TCR was recovered from a human donor with alopecia areata. The input for sequencing was CD4+ T cells sorted from blood, taken at week 0. DNA of the CDR3: TGTGCCACCAGCAGAGGTTATCAGCCCCAGCATTTT. This encodes CATSRGYQPQHF.